This T cell receptor (beta chain) is drawn from a study of T cell changes during pregnancy in multiple sclerosis. Generated by immunoSEQ multiplex PCR, the TCRdb table keeps only in-frame clones and is missing some. Of 70,000 to 90,000 clones listed, 90% to 95% were seen once; the top ten hold 3.5% to 4%. The sample was PBMCs, taken in the first trimester of pregnancy. The clonotype was recovered from a female donor in good health, serving as a control in a pregnancy study. Some clones in this sample may be carry-over from other donors' samples.

This CDR3 is CAISESTAENIQYF. CDR3 sequence (DNA): TGTGCCATCAGTGAGAGCACAGCTGAAAACATTCAGTACTTC. The J gene is TRBJ2-4, the V gene TRBV10-3; no clear D. The CDR3 is 14 amino acids. Trimming removed 2 bases at V and 5 bases at J, with 10 bases between. Germline V CDR1 and CDR2: ENHRY, SYGVKD.